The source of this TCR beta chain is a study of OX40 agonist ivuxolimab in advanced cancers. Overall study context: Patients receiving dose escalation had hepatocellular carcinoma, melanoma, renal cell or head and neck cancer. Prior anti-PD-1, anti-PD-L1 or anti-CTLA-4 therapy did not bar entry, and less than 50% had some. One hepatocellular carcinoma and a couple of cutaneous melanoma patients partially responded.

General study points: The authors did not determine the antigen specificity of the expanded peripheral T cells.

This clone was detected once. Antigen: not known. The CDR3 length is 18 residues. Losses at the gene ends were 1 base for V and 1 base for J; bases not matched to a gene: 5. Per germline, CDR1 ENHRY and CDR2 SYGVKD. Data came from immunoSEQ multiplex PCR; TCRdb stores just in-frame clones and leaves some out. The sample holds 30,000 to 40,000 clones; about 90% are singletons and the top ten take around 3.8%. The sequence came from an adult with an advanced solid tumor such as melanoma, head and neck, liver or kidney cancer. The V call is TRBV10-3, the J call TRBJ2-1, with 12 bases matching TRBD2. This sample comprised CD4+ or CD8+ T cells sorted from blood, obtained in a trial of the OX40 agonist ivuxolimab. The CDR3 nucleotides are TGTGCCATCAGTGAGTACCCGACTAGCGGGAGTTCCTACAATGAGCAGTTCTTC. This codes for CAISEYPTSGSSYNEQFF.